This T cell receptor (beta chain) was recovered during a study of cytomegalovirus exposure and HLA in healthy donors. PCR amplification relied on 60 Vbeta primers (plus 13 Jbeta primers). Produced via immunoSEQ multiplex PCR; TCRdb's table is partial and in-frame only. The data show 150,000 or so clones, about four fifths seen once. Trimming cost V 2 bases and J 3 bases; bases outside gene matches: 7. CDR3 length equals 15 residues. The V gene's germline CDR1 is MNHEY and CDR2 SMNVEV (reference sequence). V usage is TRBV27 and J usage is TRBJ2-7; 7 nucleotides agree with TRBD1. This TCR derives from a male donor in good health and CMV-seronegative. Material: PBMCs. The CDR3 protein is CASSLSGTELYEQYF. DNA for the CDR3: TGTGCCAGCAGTTTAAGTGGGACAGAACTCTACGAGCAGTACTTC.